The 31 T cell receptor beta chains given below trace back to one sample, sequenced in a study of T cells in localized non-small cell lung cancer. Clones were read by immunoSEQ multiplex PCR, and TCRdb kept only the in-frame ones, dropping some. This sample has 21,000 or so clones, with 88% found just once. The sample was peripheral blood mononuclear cells, taken before any cancer treatment. The receptors here all came from a male donor older than 55 with stage II lung adenocarcinoma.

V gene TRBV5-5 combines with J gene TRBJ1-3; TRBD1 might be the D (5 bases). Germline loops: CDR1 SGHKS, CDR2 YYEKEE (reference sequence). Trimming took 4 bases from V and 9 from J, leaving 23 bases between them. The CDR3 sequence is 16 residues long. The chain's CDR3 is CASSPGGGPPGGTIYF. In DNA form, the CDR3 reads TGTGCCAGCAGCCCCGGAGGAGGTCCTCCGGGGGGCACCATATATTTT.

This chain links TRBV28 with TRBJ2-4; possibly TRBD1 for D (6 bases). Deletions cut 6 bases from V and 0 bases from J, with 18 bases between. Germline assignment: CDR1 MDHEN and CDR2 SYDVKM. CDR3 size: 17 residues. The CDR3 nucleotides read TGTGCCAGCAGACCCCCCGGGACATCTTTAGCCAAAAACATTCAGTACTTC. Protein: CASRPPGTSLAKNIQYF. Together with reference TRBV28 and TRBJ2-4, the CDR3 gives the full variable domain: DVKVTQSSRYLVKRTGEKVFLECVQDMDHENMFWYRQDPGLGLRLIYFSYDVKMKEKGDIPEGYSVSREKKERFSLILESASTNQTSMYLCASRPPGTSLAKNIQYFGAGTRLSVL.

The CDR3 nucleotides are TGTGCCTGGAGTGTCCGAGCCCCCTCGACAGGGAAGCCCTACAATGAGCAGTTCTTC. It encodes CAWSVRAPSTGKPYNEQFF. The chain is built from TRBV30 and TRBJ2-1; 7 nucleotides line up with TRBD1. The CDR3 has 19 residues. CDR1 and CDR2 from the germline V gene are GTSNPN and SVGIG (reference sequence). Unmatched junction bases numbered 16, after V lost 0 bases and J lost 2 bases.

This clone has only one observation. The chain links TRBV6-6 to TRBJ2-7; a weak D match, TRBD2 (5 bases). The germline V gene encodes CDR1 MNHNY and CDR2 SVGAGI (reference sequence). V was clipped by 8 bases and J by 2 bases, with 16 bases between them. The CDR3 covers 14 residues. CDR3 DNA sequence: TGTGCCAGCGGAGGACCGAATAAACCCTACGAGCAGTACTTC. This encodes CASGGPNKPYEQYF.

This clone was observed once. The genes are TRBV27 and TRBJ1-6; D gene ambiguous. CDR3 size: 13 residues. Germline assignment: CDR1 MNHEY and CDR2 SMNVEV (reference sequence). The V end lost 4 bases, the J end lost 2 bases, and 3 bases lay between the germline ends. Written as DNA, the CDR3 is TGTGCCAGCAGTTCCCCCTATAATTCACCCCTCCACTTT. Translation: CASSSPYNSPLHF.

The chain uses TRBV6-5 and TRBJ2-7; the match to TRBD2 covers 7 bases. Germline CDR1 and CDR2: MNHEY and SVGAGI. The CDR3 contains 12 residues. V was pared by 9 bases and J by 6 bases, with 8 bases of the junction left unmatched. CDR3 coding DNA: TGTGCCAGTGTGGGGAGGGAAGGCGAGCAGTACTTC. Amino acids: CASVGREGEQYF.

The CDR3 nucleotides are TGCGCCAGCAGCCAACTCGGCGGAGGCGGTGAGCAGTTCTTC. Protein: CASSQLGGGGEQFF. The gene calls are TRBV4-1 and TRBJ2-1, with a tentative D call TRBD2 (5 bases). V was pared by 2 bases and J by 9 bases, with 14 bases between. Germline loops: CDR1 MGHRA, CDR2 YSYEKL. The CDR3 has 14 residues.

This rearrangement joins TRBV2 to TRBJ2-2; D gene ambiguous. The germline V gene has CDR1 SNHLY and CDR2 FYNNEI. The CDR3 is made up of 13 amino acids. V was trimmed by 7 bases and J by 3 bases, leaving 9 bases between them. The CDR3 loop is CASKSHDTGELFF. The CDR3 DNA is TGTGCCAGCAAATCTCATGACACCGGGGAGCTGTTTTTT.

The chain links TRBV7-9 to TRBJ2-1, with 8 bases aligning to TRBD1. The CDR3 spans 15 residues. CDR1 SEHNR and CDR2 FQNEAQ come from the germline V gene (reference sequence). V lost 7 bases, J lost 3 bases, and 8 bases stayed unmatched. The CDR3, as DNA: TGTGCCAGCACCCCCCCAGGGGGCCACTACAATGAGCAGTTCTTC. As protein: CASTPPGGHYNEQFF. The whole variable domain, filled in from reference TRBV7-9 and TRBJ2-1, reads DTGVSQNPRHKITKRGQNVTFRCDPISEHNRLYWYRQTLGQGPEFLTYFQNEAQLEKSRLLSDRFSAERPKGSFSTLEIQRTEQGDSAMYLCASTPPGGHYNEQFFGPGTRLTVL.

This rearrangement joins TRBV15 to TRBJ1-4; TRBD1 aligns across 7 bases. This CDR3 region has 16 residues. Germline CDR1 LNHNV, CDR2 YYDKDF (reference sequence). V shed 6 bases and J 8 bases; nucleotides not matched to a gene: 15. The CDR3 is CATSVLLGRGREKLFF. The CDR3, as DNA: TGTGCCACCAGTGTTCTTTTGGGCAGGGGGAGGGAAAAACTGTTTTTT. Full variable domain (outside the CDR3, taken from reference TRBV15 and TRBJ1-4): DAMVIQNPRYQVTQFGKPVTLSCSQTLNHNVMYWYQQKSSQAPKLLFHYYDKDFNNEADTPDNFQSRRPNTSFCFLDIRSPGLGDTAMYLCATSVLLGRGREKLFFGSGTQLSVL.

The chain carries TRBV6-1 and TRBJ1-5, with TRBD1 identical over 10 bases. The CDR3 covers 16 residues. V shed 3 bases and J 3 bases; nucleotides not matched to a gene: 5. CDR1 and CDR2 (germline): MNHNS, SASEGT. This CDR3 is CASSDRTGGHNQPQHF. The CDR3 region has the DNA TGTGCCAGCAGTGATCGGACAGGGGGACACAATCAGCCCCAGCATTTT.

The chain uses TRBV15 and TRBJ2-5; TRBD2 matches 8 bases. The CDR3 has 15 residues. Germline CDR1 is LNHNV and CDR2 is YYDKDF (reference sequence). The V segment lost 2 bases and the J segment 2 bases; nucleotides outside the gene matches: 4. The CDR3: CATSRRGLGQETQYF. The DNA for the CDR3 is TGTGCCACCAGCAGACGGGGACTAGGACAAGAGACCCAGTACTTC.

V usage is TRBV18 and J usage is TRBJ1-1; TRBD1 matches at 8 bases. The V segment lost 9 bases and the J segment 1 base; nucleotides outside the gene matches: 7. Germline CDR1 and CDR2: KGHSH and LQKENI. The CDR3 spans 14 residues. The chain's CDR3 is CASIFGQGNTEAFF. The CDR3 DNA sequence: TGTGCCAGTATTTTCGGACAGGGGAACACTGAAGCTTTCTTT.

The chain is built from TRBV21-1 and TRBJ2-7; the listed D gene, TRBD1, was not tested against the DNA. TRBV21-1 counts as a pseudogene. This CDR3 region has 15 residues. The CDR3 is CASSNVRDTTYEQYF. The CDR3 bases are TGTGCCAGCAGCAACGTCCGGGACACAACCTACGAGCAGTACTTC.

The CDR3 protein is CASSKNLAGELFF. The CDR3 DNA reads as TGCGCCAGCAGCAAGAACCTAGCCGGGGAGCTGTTTTTT. The V call is TRBV10-2, the J call TRBJ2-2; D not resolved. This CDR3 spans 13 amino acids. Per the germline V gene, CDR1 is WSHSY and CDR2 is SAAADI. V was clipped by 6 bases and J by 6 bases, with 11 bases between them.

This chain uses TRBV5-5 with TRBJ1-2, with D tentatively TRBD1 (5 bases). The CDR3 totals 13 residues. The germline V gene encodes CDR1 SGHKS and CDR2 YYEKEE (reference sequence). V shed 4 bases and J shed 6 bases, with 13 bases lying between them. CDR3 nucleotides: TGTGCCAGCAGCCCCTCTGACAGTCATGGCTACACCTTC. Protein: CASSPSDSHGYTF.

Note on this clone: The missing conserved phenylalanine or tryptophan at the end of this CDR3 makes a read error likely. Because the CDR3's place on the DNA is in doubt, the DNA is left out and the CDR3 is given as listed by TCRdb. The chain links TRBV5-3 to TRBJ2-7. TRBV5-3 is reported as an ORF; its role is uncertain. Ends included, the CDR3 has 12 residues. The CDR3 sequence is CARSLEGFLVPL.

The chain carries TRBV2 and TRBJ2-1; TRBD1 is a possible D gene (6 bases). The CDR3 extends over 13 amino acids. Germline V CDR1 and CDR2: SNHLY, FYNNEI. V lost 4 bases and J 10 bases, leaving 14 bases between the germline ends. CDR3 coding DNA: TGTGCCAGCAGTGGGGAGACAGGATGGGAGCAGTTCTTC. Its translation is CASSGETGWEQFF. The full variable domain, its missing parts supplied by reference TRBV2 and TRBJ2-1, is EPEVTQTPSHQVTQMGQEVILRCVPISNHLYFYWYRQILGQKVEFLVSFYNNEISEKSEIFDDQFSVERPDGSNFTLKIRSTKLEDSAMYFCASSGETGWEQFFGPGTRLTVL.

Only one count was recorded for this clone. In DNA, the CDR3 is TGTGCCAGCAGCCCGGACGGTAACTATGGCTACACCTTC. It codes for CASSPDGNYGYTF. The rearrangement links TRBV7-3 to TRBJ1-2, with unresolved D. Germline V gives CDR1 SGHTA, CDR2 FQGTGA. Trimming left V 5 bases short and J 1 base short, with 8 bases between. The CDR3 extends over 13 amino acids. The full variable domain, with the rest looked up from reference TRBV7-3 and TRBJ1-2, is GAGVSQTPSNKVTEKGKYVELRCDPISGHTALYWYRQSLGQGPEFLIYFQGTGAADDSGLPNDRFFAVRPEGSVSTLKIQRTERGDSAVYLCASSPDGNYGYTFGSGTRLTVV.

In this sample, this clone turned up a few times. CDR3 DNA sequence: TGTGCCAGCAGTTTAACTAGCGGGAGGCTCGAGCAGTACTTC. As protein: CASSLTSGRLEQYF. This chain links TRBV27 with TRBJ2-7; 12 positions agree with TRBD2. The CDR3 extends over 14 amino acids. J was trimmed by 6 bases and V by 2 bases; bases with no gene match: 2. Germline CDR1 and CDR2: MNHEY and SMNVEV (reference sequence).

The chain couples TRBV15 to TRBJ2-7, with D tentatively TRBD2 (5 bases). Trimming took off 0 bases at V and 5 bases at J, with 14 bases between the two ends. This CDR3 region has 15 residues. The germline V gene encodes CDR1 LNHNV and CDR2 YYDKDF (reference sequence). This CDR3 reads CATSRDWRRSNEQYF. The CDR3 DNA follows: TGTGCCACCAGCAGAGATTGGAGGCGGTCCAACGAGCAGTACTTC.

The chain recombines TRBV6-5 with TRBJ2-7; 7 positions agree with TRBD2. The length of the CDR3 is 15 residues. CDR1 and CDR2 from the germline V gene are MNHEY and SVGAGI. Trimming cost V 5 bases and J 3 bases; bases outside gene matches: 10. CDR3 sequence reads: CASSIGLVEIYEQYF. The CDR3 DNA sequence: TGTGCCAGCAGTATAGGACTAGTAGAAATCTACGAGCAGTACTTC.

This clone appeared a few times. This rearrangement joins TRBV6-1 to TRBJ2-7; D call uncertain. Trimming left V 2 bases short and J 3 bases short, with 11 bases between. Germline assignment: CDR1 MNHNS and CDR2 SASEGT. This CDR3 comprises 14 residues. CDR3 DNA sequence: TGTGCCAGCAGTGAAATAGAGACGGACTACGAGCAGTACTTC. This translates into CASSEIETDYEQYF.

This chain joins TRBV19 and TRBJ2-2, with D perhaps TRBD1 (5 bases). The ends were cut back, 4 bases at V and 1 base at J, with 16 bases in the middle. Germline V gene data show CDR1 as LNHDA and CDR2 as SQIVND (reference sequence). CDR3 length equals 17 residues. In nucleotides, the CDR3 is TGTGCCAGTAGTAACCCCTCGGGCCAGGGGAACACCGGGGAGCTGTTTTTT. This codes for CASSNPSGQGNTGELFF.

J is TRBJ2-7 and V is TRBV28, with 13 bases identical to TRBD2. With V trimmed by 5 bases and J by 4 bases, 2 bases remained unmatched. Germline CDR1 reads MDHEN; CDR2 reads SYDVKM. This CDR3 spans 14 amino acids. This chain's CDR3 is CASSGLAGVYEQYF. CDR3 nucleotides: TGTGCCAGCAGTGGACTAGCGGGAGTATACGAGCAGTACTTC.

This clone has only one observation. This sequence joins TRBV2 and TRBJ2-5, with a tentative D call TRBD1 (6 bases). The CDR3 contains 13 residues. Germline values: CDR1 SNHLY, CDR2 FYNNEI. V was shortened by 4 bases and J by 2 bases, with 8 bases between the two germline ends. CDR3 nucleotides: TGTGCCAGCAGTGCACAGGGTCAAGAGACCCAGTACTTC. It is translated as CASSAQGQETQYF.

The V and J genes are TRBV5-4 and TRBJ1-2; D uncertain. The CDR3 length is 12 residues. The germline V and J ends were trimmed by 1 base and 2 bases, with 3 bases remaining between them. The germline gives CDR1 SGHNT, CDR2 YYREEE (reference sequence). The CDR3 loop reads CASSLRNYGYTF. The CDR3 coding sequence is TGTGCCAGCAGCTTGAGGAACTATGGCTACACCTTC.

J is TRBJ2-2 and V is TRBV13; 8 nucleotides line up with TRBD2. The V gene's germline CDR1 is PRHDT and CDR2 FYEKMQ (reference sequence). The CDR3 sequence is 15 residues long. Losses at the gene ends were 4 bases for V and 7 bases for J; bases not matched to a gene: 8. CDR3 protein: CASSSGLAAIGELFF. CDR3 nucleotides: TGTGCCAGCAGCTCCGGACTAGCTGCGATCGGGGAGCTGTTTTTT. The whole variable domain, remainder taken from reference TRBV13 and TRBJ2-2, is AAGVIQSPRHLIKEKRETATLKCYPIPRHDTVYWYQQGPGQDPQFLISFYEKMQSDKGSIPDRFSAQQFSDYHSELNMSSLELGDSALYFCASSSGLAAIGELFFGEGSRLTVL.

The V gene is TRBV7-3, the J gene TRBJ2-1; 10 bases are shared with TRBD1. The CDR3 has 16 amino acids. CDR1 SGHTA and CDR2 FQGTGA come from the germline V gene. The J segment lost 7 bases and the V segment lost 3 bases, leaving 9 bases of the junction unmatched. The CDR3 region is CASSFKGQGSLNEQFF. CDR3 nucleotides: TGTGCCAGCAGCTTTAAGGGACAGGGGTCCCTTAATGAGCAGTTCTTC. Complete variable domain (other parts from reference TRBV7-3 and TRBJ2-1): GAGVSQTPSNKVTEKGKYVELRCDPISGHTALYWYRQSLGQGPEFLIYFQGTGAADDSGLPNDRFFAVRPEGSVSTLKIQRTERGDSAVYLCASSFKGQGSLNEQFFGPGTRLTVL.

This clone was seen only a few times. The J gene is TRBJ1-5, the V gene TRBV4-1; unclear D gene. The germline V and J ends were trimmed by 1 base and 0 bases, with 7 bases remaining between them. The V gene's germline CDR1 is MGHRA and CDR2 YSYEKL. The length of the CDR3 is 15 residues. The CDR3: CASSQGGYSNQPQHF. CDR3 nucleotides: TGCGCCAGCAGCCAAGGGGGATATAGCAATCAGCCCCAGCATTTT.

The chain joins TRBV28 to TRBJ1-1, with 7 bases aligning to TRBD1. This CDR3 has 15 amino acids. Unmatched junction bases numbered 10, after V lost 5 bases and J lost 4 bases. Per the germline V gene, CDR1 is MDHEN and CDR2 is SYDVKM. CDR3 nucleotide sequence: TGTGCCAGCAGTCCCCCAGACAGGGTCGGCACTGAAGCTTTCTTT. Translating it yields CASSPPDRVGTEAFF.